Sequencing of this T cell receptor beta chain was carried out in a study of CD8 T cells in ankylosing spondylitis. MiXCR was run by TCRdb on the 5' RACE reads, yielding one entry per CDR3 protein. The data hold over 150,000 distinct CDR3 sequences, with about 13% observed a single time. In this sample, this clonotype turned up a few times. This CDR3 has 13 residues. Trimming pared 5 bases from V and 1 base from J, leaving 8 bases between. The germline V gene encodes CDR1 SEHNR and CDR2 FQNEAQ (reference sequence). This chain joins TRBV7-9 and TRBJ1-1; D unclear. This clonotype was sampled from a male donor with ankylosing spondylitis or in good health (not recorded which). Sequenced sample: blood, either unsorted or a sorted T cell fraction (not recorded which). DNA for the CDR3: TGTGCCAGCAGCCCGTACTCGAACACTGAAGCTTTCTTT. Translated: CASSPYSNTEAFF.